One T cell receptor beta chain is described in this entry. This entry is derived from a study of spatial heterogeneity in lung cancer. Looking at the study overall: Researchers sequenced follow-up PBMC samples if they had them, and these came a median of approximately 26 months after resection.

Time point given: blood at routine non-recurrence follow-up after resection. Single TCR cDNA molecules each had their own unique molecular identifier. TCRdb fed the 5' RACE reads into MiXCR, producing one record per CDR3 protein. The sample carries about 94,000 distinct CDR3 sequences, roughly 21% recorded once. CDR1 is MNHNS and CDR2 is SASEGT in the germline V gene. V lost 7 bases, J lost 5 bases, and 15 bases lay in between. The CDR3 spans 14 residues. Source: PBMCs, taken at follow-up. V usage is TRBV6-1 and J usage is TRBJ1-5; D remains ambiguous. The source is a male donor with early-stage non-small cell lung cancer. The CDR3 DNA reads as TGTGCCAGCACCGAGCTGCAGCAGCATCAGCCCCAGCATTTT. Its protein is CASTELQQHQPQHF.